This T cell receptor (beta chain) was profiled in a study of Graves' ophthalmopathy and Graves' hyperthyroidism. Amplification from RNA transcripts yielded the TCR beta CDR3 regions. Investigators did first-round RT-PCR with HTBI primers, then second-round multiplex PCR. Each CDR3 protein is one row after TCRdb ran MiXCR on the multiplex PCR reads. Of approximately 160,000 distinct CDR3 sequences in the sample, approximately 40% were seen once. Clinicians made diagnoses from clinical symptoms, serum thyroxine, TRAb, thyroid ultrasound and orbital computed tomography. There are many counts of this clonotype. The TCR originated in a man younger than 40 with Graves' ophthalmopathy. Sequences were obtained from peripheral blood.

The CDR3 loop is CASSFVQGAETQYF. The CDR3 DNA is TGTGCCAGCAGCTTTGTACAGGGAGCAGAGACCCAGTACTTC. The chain employs TRBV11-3 and TRBJ2-5, with a possible D match to TRBD1 (6 bases). The V gene lost 3 bases and the J gene lost 4 bases, with 12 bases spanning the gap. The CDR3 runs 14 residues. Germline CDR1 and CDR2: SGHNT and YENEEA.